This T cell receptor beta chain comes out of a study of immune evolution from preneoplasia to lung adenocarcinoma. Study results and caveats: From normal lung to invasive adenocarcinoma, top clone frequencies appeared to decrease.

About this clone: What it binds is not known.

Germline lookup yields CDR1 SGHRS and CDR2 YFSETQ. The junction had 8 bases not matched to a gene; V was cut back by 4 bases and J by 0 bases. This CDR3 has 18 residues. Assay: immunoSEQ multiplex PCR; the TCRdb copy retains only in-frame clones and omits some. The sample includes 35,000 to 40,000 clones, 65% to 75% of them seen just once. Material: FFPE invasive lung adenocarcinoma tissue. The chain joins TRBV5-1 to TRBJ2-5; 14 bases are a match to TRBD2. This TCR came from a person between 55 and 69 years old with lung adenocarcinoma. CDR3 sequence (DNA): TGCGCCAGCAGCCGTGGGACTAGCGGGAGAATGCACCAAGAGACCCAGTACTTC. This gives the protein CASSRGTSGRMHQETQYF.